Given below is one TCR beta chain in context. Every one of the patients relapsed after autologous stem cell transplantation (brentuximab vedotin exposure was variable). CDR1 SGHTS and CDR2 YDEGEE come from the germline V gene. V lost 5 bases, J lost 2 bases, and 10 bases lay in between. The CDR3 runs to 13 residues. This sample is drawn from a study of PD-1 blockade in classical Hodgkin lymphoma. The method was immunoSEQ multiplex PCR; TCRdb's version includes in-frame clones alone and lacks a portion of them. Of 150,000 or so clones listed, around 84% were seen once; the top ten hold about 9%. The sequence was collected from a human donor with classical Hodgkin lymphoma. The material was peripheral blood mononuclear cells (PBMCs), obtained before the second cycle of nivolumab. V usage is TRBV5-8 and J usage is TRBJ2-5; a possible D gene is TRBD1 (5 bases). The CDR3 DNA follows: TGTGCCAGCAGTGTGGGGCAGCAAGAGACCCAGTACTTC. It codes for CASSVGQQETQYF.